Below are 13 T cell receptor beta chains sequenced from a single sample in a study of B cell selection in AIRE deficiency (dated by TCRdb to about 2019). Library preparation employed the immunoSEQ multiplex PCR assay. Drawn from immuneACCESS, this table holds only the in-frame rearrangements with V and J called that TCRdb kept. Clones are partly lost; checked studies trace under half to an unresolved V gene and leave the rest unexplained. A total of some 27,000 clones appear in this sample, nearly 97% of them only once. The ten largest clones take up 0.2% to 0.3% of the sample. For sorting, conventional CD4 T cells were defined as CD4+CD127+ cells. The sequenced sample consisted of CD4+CD127+ conventional T cells sorted from PBMCs. Every receptor here comes from a human donor in good health.

The V call is TRBV18, the J call TRBJ2-2; the match to TRBD2 covers 10 bases. Unmatched junction bases numbered 13, after V lost 6 bases and J lost 3 bases. Germline V gives CDR1 KGHSH, CDR2 LQKENI. The CDR3 runs to 18 residues. The CDR3 sequence: CASSTTPSGRVYTGELFF. CDR3 bases: TGTGCCAGCTCCACCACCCCTAGCGGGAGAGTCTACACCGGGGAGCTGTTTTTT. The full variable domain, completed using reference TRBV18 and TRBJ2-2, is NAGVMQNPRHLVRRRGQEARLRCSPMKGHSHVYWYRQLPEEGLKFMVYLQKENIIDESGMPKERFSAEFPKEGPSILRIQQVVRGDSAAYFCASSTTPSGRVYTGELFFGEGSRLTVL.

The chain is built from TRBV27 and TRBJ2-7; D is possibly TRBD2 (5 bases). Germline V gene data show CDR1 as MNHEY and CDR2 as SMNVEV (reference sequence). This CDR3 is built from 15 residues. V was shortened by 3 bases and J by 3 bases, with 15 bases between the two germline ends. The CDR3 nucleotides read TGTGCCAGCAGTTTCCGCCGGACGGGAAGCTACGAGCAGTACTTC. It codes for CASSFRRTGSYEQYF.

The rearrangement joins TRBV5-8 to TRBJ2-7; 10 bases are a match to TRBD1. Trimming removed 9 bases from V and 5 bases from J; junction bases left unmatched: 5. Germline V lookup: CDR1 SGHTS, CDR2 YDEGEE. CDR3 length: 12 amino acids. The CDR3 loop is CATGDRGHEQYF. As DNA, the CDR3 is TGTGCCACAGGGGACAGGGGTCACGAGCAGTACTTC.

The chain joins TRBV5-1 to TRBJ2-2; 7 bases map to TRBD2. V shed 7 bases and J 1 base; nucleotides not matched to a gene: 7. This CDR3 region has 15 residues. From germline, CDR1 is SGHRS and CDR2 YFSETQ. The CDR3: CASGLGPVNTGELFF. CDR3 bases: TGCGCCAGCGGACTAGGGCCGGTGAACACCGGGGAGCTGTTTTTT. Full variable domain (outside the CDR3, taken from reference TRBV5-1 and TRBJ2-2): KAGVTQTPRYLIKTRGQQVTLSCSPISGHRSVSWYQQTPGQGLQFLFEYFSETQRNKGNFPGRFSGRQFSNSRSEMNVSTLELGDSALYLCASGLGPVNTGELFFGEGSRLTVL.

The chain uses TRBV5-5 and TRBJ2-1; D perhaps matches TRBD2 (6 bases). The germline V and J ends were trimmed by 9 bases and 0 bases, with 19 bases remaining between them. The length of the CDR3 is 16 residues. CDR1 is SGHKS and CDR2 is YYEKEE in the germline V gene (reference sequence). CDR3 sequence reads: CATTPWDSYSYNEQFF. Here the CDR3 DNA reads TGTGCCACTACTCCCTGGGACTCCTACTCCTACAATGAGCAGTTCTTC.

This sequence joins TRBV7-9 and TRBJ1-2, with D unclear. The germline CDR1 and CDR2 sequences are SEHNR and FQNEAQ (reference sequence). There are 14 residues in the CDR3. Trimming cost V 5 bases and J 0 bases, with 10 bases left between them. For the CDR3, the DNA is TGTGCCAGCAGCCCCGTCCGGACTAACTATGGCTACACCTTC. Amino acids: CASSPVRTNYGYTF.

This chain joins TRBV18 and TRBJ2-5, with D possibly being TRBD1 (5 bases). CDR3 length: 14 amino acids. V lost 6 bases and J lost 2, with 13 bases in between. In germline, CDR1 is KGHSH, CDR2 LQKENI. DNA for the CDR3: TGTGCCAGCTCCCAGGGTTGGGGACAAGAGACCCAGTACTTC. Its translation: CASSQGWGQETQYF.

The count of this clone is one. The chain uses TRBV9 and TRBJ1-2, with 10 positions matching TRBD1. Per the germline V gene, CDR1 is SGDLS and CDR2 is YYNGEE. V trimming: 2 bases; J trimming: 4 bases; junction bases outside the gene matches: 5. The CDR3 runs to 15 residues. CDR3 sequence (DNA): TGTGCCAGCAGCGTCGCCGGGACAGGGGTCTATGGCTACACCTTC. It translates to CASSVAGTGVYGYTF.

The CDR3 loop reads CASRQTGGRDTQYF. In nucleotides, the CDR3 is TGTGCCAGCAGGCAGACAGGGGGCCGGGATACGCAGTATTTT. The chain is built from TRBV6-5 and TRBJ2-3; 10 bases are shared with TRBD1. The CDR3 extends over 14 amino acids. J was trimmed by 6 bases and V by 6 bases; bases with no gene match: 6. CDR1 MNHEY and CDR2 SVGAGI come from the germline V gene.

V is TRBV19 and J is TRBJ2-3, with 10 bases lining up with TRBD2. Germline V gene lookup returns CDR1 LNHDA and CDR2 SQIVND (reference sequence). The J segment lost 6 bases and the V segment lost 4 bases, leaving 7 bases of the junction unmatched. The CDR3 extends over 15 amino acids. The CDR3 loop reads CASSNSGGPADTQYF. DNA of the CDR3: TGTGCCAGTAGTAATAGCGGGGGGCCAGCGGATACGCAGTATTTT.

V and J are TRBV6-6 and TRBJ1-1; D is perhaps TRBD1 (5 bases). Trimming left V 4 bases short and J 1 base short, with 10 bases between. CDR3 length: 14 residues. In germline, CDR1 is MNHNY, CDR2 SVGAGI (reference sequence). The CDR3 sequence: CASSSIQENTEAFF. In DNA form, the CDR3 reads TGTGCCAGCAGTTCCATACAGGAGAACACTGAAGCTTTCTTT.

As DNA, the CDR3 is TGTGCCAGTAGCCCTAGCGGGAGCACAGATACGCAGTATTTT. This gives the protein CASSPSGSTDTQYF. The chain carries TRBV19 and TRBJ2-3, with 8 nucleotides matching TRBD2. Looked up from germline, CDR1 is LNHDA and CDR2 is SQIVND (reference sequence). V lost 6 bases and J lost 0; bases outside the gene matches: 2. The CDR3 loop spans 14 amino acids.

This chain connects TRBV20-1 to TRBJ2-1; tentatively, D is TRBD1 or TRBD2 (5 bases each). Germline V gene lookup returns CDR1 DFQATT and CDR2 SNEGSKA (reference sequence). Between the trimmed V and J ends, which lost 8 bases and 6 bases, there was a span of 11 bases. There are 11 residues in the CDR3. Here the CDR3 reads CSPGTPNEQFF. In DNA, the CDR3 is TGCAGTCCCGGGACGCCCAATGAGCAGTTCTTC.